Following are 32 T cell receptor beta chains from one sample sequenced in a study of beta chain features in type 1 diabetes. The study's findings and limits: TCRB CDR3 length was moderately but significantly reduced in all four CD4+ subsets of Type 1 diabetes patients.

Reverse transcribing all isolated RNA meant expressed TCRB transcripts were sequenced. The method was immunoSEQ multiplex PCR; TCRdb's version includes in-frame clones alone and lacks a portion of them. The sample yields some 130,000 clones, approximately 10% seen once. What these receptors recognize is not known. The sample was central memory CD4+ T cells from blood. The receptors come from a man younger than 40 with type 1 diabetes.

This clone occurred a few times. This chain uses TRBV5-1 with TRBJ1-1, with D possibly being TRBD1 (6 bases). The CDR3 spans 14 residues. With 3 bases removed from V and 2 bases from J, the gap between germline ends came to 11 bases. Germline CDR1 SGHRS, CDR2 YFSETQ. This CDR3 reads CASSYLTGNTEAFF. The CDR3 bases are TGCGCCAGCAGCTACCTGACAGGTAACACTGAAGCTTTCTTT.

This clone was detected a few times. CDR3 sequence (DNA): TGTGCCAGCAGCCCACGGCAGAGGGGGGGCAAAAACATTCAGTACTTC. Protein: CASSPRQRGGKNIQYF. V gene TRBV14 combines with J gene TRBJ2-4, with D maybe TRBD2 (7 bases). Germline V lookup: CDR1 SGHDN, CDR2 FVKESK. Between the trimmed V and J ends, which lost 4 bases and 3 bases, there was a span of 16 bases. This CDR3 is built from 16 residues. Looking up the rest from reference TRBV14 and TRBJ2-4 gives the full variable domain: EAGVTQFPSHSVIEKGQTVTLRCDPISGHDNLYWYRRVMGKEIKFLLHFVKESKQDESGMPNNRFLAERTGGTYSTLKVQPAELEDSGVYFCASSPRQRGGKNIQYFGAGTRLSVL.

The table lists this clone with a few counts. This chain connects TRBV7-2 to TRBJ2-1; D not resolved. Trimming took off 5 bases at V and 12 bases at J, with 17 bases between the two ends. The length of the CDR3 is 13 residues. CDR1 is SGHTA, CDR2 FQGNSA, per germline. Written as DNA, the CDR3 is TGTGCCAGCAGCACACAGACCGGCCCAGGGCAGTTCTTC. Residues: CASSTQTGPGQFF.

The rearrangement joins TRBV6-6 to TRBJ2-1; D might be TRBD2 (6 bases). The germline V and J ends were trimmed by 2 bases and 2 bases, with 7 bases remaining between them. Germline V CDR1 and CDR2: MNHNY, SVGAGI (reference sequence). The CDR3 extends over 14 amino acids. This chain's CDR3 is CASSYGGTYNEQFF. The CDR3 nucleotides read TGTGCCAGCAGTTACGGAGGGACCTACAATGAGCAGTTCTTC.

CDR3 nucleotide sequence: TGTGCCAGCAGCTTCAGGGGGGTCGGGTACGAGCAGTACTTC. Translating it yields CASSFRGVGYEQYF. The chain recombines TRBV5-4 with TRBJ2-7; D possibly corresponds to TRBD1 (7 bases). Per germline, CDR1 SGHNT and CDR2 YYREEE (reference sequence). The CDR3 totals 14 residues. The V end lost 2 bases, the J end lost 4 bases, and 13 bases lay between the germline ends.

The chain couples TRBV28 to TRBJ1-6, with D uncertain. The CDR3 runs 15 residues. The germline V gene has CDR1 MDHEN and CDR2 SYDVKM. V was pared by 5 bases and J by 6 bases, with 14 bases between. The CDR3 here is CASSPDGALNSPLHF. The CDR3 DNA is TGTGCCAGCAGTCCCGATGGTGCACTTAATTCACCCCTCCACTTT.

The V call is TRBV15, the J call TRBJ1-1; 8 bases map to TRBD1. The germline V gene encodes CDR1 LNHNV and CDR2 YYDKDF (reference sequence). The CDR3 is 13 residues long. J was trimmed by 11 bases and V by 5 bases; bases with no gene match: 10. The CDR3 DNA reads TGTGCCACCAGCTCCCAGGGGGCCTTGACGGCTTTCTTT. This translates into CATSSQGALTAFF.

The CDR3 sequence: CATSRGQGAYSPLHF. DNA of the CDR3: TGTGCCACCAGCAGAGGACAGGGAGCGTATTCACCCCTCCACTTT. V and J are TRBV15 and TRBJ1-6; 7 bases match TRBD1. Germline-derived CDR1 and CDR2 are LNHNV and YYDKDF (reference sequence). With V trimmed by 1 base and J by 8 bases, 5 bases remained unmatched. CDR3 size: 15 residues.

The V and J genes are TRBV5-1 and TRBJ1-2, with D maybe TRBD1 (5 bases). V dropped 0 bases and J dropped 8 bases, with 17 bases sitting between them. Germline CDR1 SGHRS, CDR2 YFSETQ. The CDR3 has 15 residues. DNA for the CDR3: TGCGCCAGCAGCTTGGAGGGCAGGGCTCCAGGAGGCTACACCTTC. Translating it yields CASSLEGRAPGGYTF.

This clone was recorded a few times. This chain connects TRBV18 to TRBJ2-7; 8 nucleotides align to TRBD1. The CDR3 covers 15 residues. V shed 1 base and J 6 bases; nucleotides not matched to a gene: 8. Germline loops: CDR1 KGHSH, CDR2 LQKENI. In DNA, the CDR3 is TGTGCCAGCTCACCACTTGGACAGGGAACGGTCGAGCAGTACTTC. This translates into CASSPLGQGTVEQYF.

The V call is TRBV2, the J call TRBJ1-2, with TRBD1 as a possible D gene (5 bases). V was trimmed by 6 bases and J by 0 bases, leaving 20 bases between them. CDR3 length: 17 amino acids. Germline-derived CDR1 and CDR2 are SNHLY and FYNNEI. Here the CDR3 DNA reads TGTGCCAGCAGCGTACGGGGACTCCTACCCTCTAACTATGGCTACACCTTC. This gives the protein CASSVRGLLPSNYGYTF.

The V and J genes are TRBV4-3 and TRBJ1-6; no firm D call. The CDR3 sequence is 15 residues long. Germline loops: CDR1 LGHNA, CDR2 YSLEER. V was trimmed by 4 bases and J by 10 bases, leaving 17 bases between them. CDR3 in amino acids: CASSPLEGKESPLHF. The DNA of the CDR3 is TGCGCCAGCAGCCCTCTTGAGGGAAAGGAGTCACCCCTCCACTTT.

V usage is TRBV6-5 and J usage is TRBJ1-1; possibly TRBD1 for D (5 bases). The CDR3 totals 14 residues. Germline loops: CDR1 MNHEY, CDR2 SVGAGI. Trimming removed 5 bases at V and 0 bases at J, with 10 bases between. The CDR3 sequence is CASSRQQVNTEAFF. The DNA for the CDR3 is TGTGCCAGCAGTCGACAGCAAGTGAACACTGAAGCTTTCTTT.

This chain connects TRBV6-5 to TRBJ2-2; a possible D gene is TRBD1 (6 bases). CDR1 is MNHEY and CDR2 is SVGAGI in the germline V gene. Trimming left V 4 bases short and J 5 bases short, with 17 bases between. The CDR3 is 16 residues long. Here the CDR3 reads CASSSSGQRLTGELFF. Written as DNA, the CDR3 is TGTGCCAGCAGTTCCTCAGGACAGAGGCTGACCGGGGAGCTGTTTTTT.

This chain joins TRBV19 and TRBJ2-2, with TRBD2 matching over 8 bases. J lost 5 bases, V lost 8 bases, and 13 bases had no gene match. CDR1 and CDR2 (germline): LNHDA, SQIVND (reference sequence). This CDR3 has 16 amino acids. CDR3 region: CASGLTGTSQTGELFF. CDR3 sequence (DNA): TGTGCCAGTGGACTGACCGGGACTAGTCAAACCGGGGAGCTGTTTTTT.

The V call is TRBV6-5, the J call TRBJ2-5, with no clear D. In germline, CDR1 is MNHEY, CDR2 SVGAGI. The CDR3 runs 12 residues. Trimming stripped 5 bases from V and 5 bases from J, with 9 bases between. The CDR3 loop reads CASSRPEETQYF. The CDR3, as DNA: TGTGCCAGCAGTCGTCCGGAGGAGACCCAGTACTTC.

In this sample, this clone turned up a few times. The chain recombines TRBV30 with TRBJ1-5, with D possibly matching TRBD1 (5 bases). Germline V gives CDR1 GTSNPN, CDR2 SVGIG (reference sequence). The CDR3 runs 13 residues. Trimming took 5 bases from V and 9 from J, leaving 17 bases between them. CDR3 sequence reads: CAWARDSSLPQHF. The CDR3 DNA follows: TGTGCCTGGGCTCGAGACAGTTCCTTGCCCCAGCATTTT.

V and J are TRBV7-8 and TRBJ2-3; 9 bases line up with TRBD2. V was clipped by 2 bases and J by 0 bases; unmatched bases: 9. Germline values: CDR1 SGHVS, CDR2 FQNEAQ. The CDR3 contains 18 residues. CDR3 residues: CASSLTSPTSGSTDTQYF. CDR3 nucleotides: TGTGCCAGCAGCTTAACATCCCCGACTAGCGGTAGCACAGATACGCAGTATTTT.

In this sample, this clone turned up a few times. V usage is TRBV19 and J usage is TRBJ1-2, with D tentatively TRBD1 (5 bases). This CDR3 region has 15 residues. Germline-derived CDR1 and CDR2 are LNHDA and SQIVND (reference sequence). V gave up 5 bases and J gave up 4 bases, with 17 bases separating them. CDR3 loop: CASSSIGEEVYGYTF. CDR3 nucleotide sequence: TGTGCCAGTAGTTCCATAGGGGAGGAGGTCTATGGCTACACCTTC.

This clone was counted a few times. CDR3 loop: CSARQGRGANEQFF. CDR3 in DNA: TGCAGCGCACGACAGGGAAGAGGAGCAAATGAGCAGTTCTTC. V is TRBV29-1 and J is TRBJ2-1; 7 bases match TRBD1. The germline CDR1 and CDR2 sequences are SQVTM and ANQGSEA. Losses at the gene ends were 7 bases for V and 7 bases for J; bases not matched to a gene: 13. The CDR3 loop spans 14 amino acids.

The genes are TRBV5-4 and TRBJ2-2; 7 bases line up with TRBD2. V shed 2 bases, J shed 3 bases, and the junction held 7 bases outside the gene matches. The V gene's germline CDR1 is SGHNT and CDR2 YYREEE (reference sequence). The length of the CDR3 is 16 residues. The CDR3 region has the DNA TGTGCCAGCAGCTTAAATGGGGGGGGAGACACCGGGGAGCTGTTTTTT. Protein sequence: CASSLNGGGDTGELFF.

There are a few counts of this clone. The V gene is TRBV14, the J gene TRBJ2-5; D call uncertain. Trimming took 1 base from V and 1 from J, leaving 4 bases between them. Germline V lookup: CDR1 SGHDN, CDR2 FVKESK. The CDR3 is 13 residues long. The DNA for the CDR3 is TGTGCCAGCAGCCAAGTGGCCCAAGAGACCCAGTACTTC. Translation gives CASSQVAQETQYF.

This chain connects TRBV19 to TRBJ1-5, with TRBD1 matching over 7 bases. The CDR3 has 15 amino acids. CDR1 is LNHDA, CDR2 SQIVND, per germline (reference sequence). Trimming cost V 5 bases and J 4 bases; bases outside gene matches: 8. The CDR3 sequence: CASSFDRAWNQPQHF. The CDR3 bases are TGTGCCAGTAGTTTCGACAGGGCCTGGAATCAGCCCCAGCATTTT.

This clone was observed a few times. V usage is TRBV7-3 and J usage is TRBJ2-7; 12 bases are shared with TRBD2. The CDR3 is 13 amino acids. Germline values: CDR1 SGHTA, CDR2 FQGTGA. V shed 4 bases, J shed 6 bases, and the junction held 1 base outside the gene matches. The chain's CDR3 is CASSSGLAGEQYF. In DNA, the CDR3 is TGTGCCAGCAGCTCGGGACTAGCGGGCGAGCAGTACTTC.

This clone has more than one count but fewer than ten. The chain carries TRBV4-1 and TRBJ2-4, with D possibly matching TRBD1 (6 bases). Trimming took 2 bases from V and 2 from J, leaving 7 bases between them. CDR3 size: 14 residues. The germline CDR1 and CDR2 sequences are MGHRA and YSYEKL. The CDR3 DNA follows: TGCGCCAGCAGCCAACAGGGGACCAAAAACATTCAGTACTTC. Residues: CASSQQGTKNIQYF.

The chain has TRBV28 and TRBJ2-7, with unresolved D. Germline values: CDR1 MDHEN, CDR2 SYDVKM. V was trimmed by 11 bases and J by 3 bases, leaving 14 bases between them. This CDR3 contains 12 residues. The CDR3 here is CASRRGGYEQYF. The CDR3 nucleotides read TGTGCCTCCAGAAGAGGTGGCTACGAGCAGTACTTC.

There are many counts of this clone. This chain links TRBV7-9 with TRBJ1-1; 7 bases agree with TRBD1. V was clipped by 6 bases and J by 11 bases; unmatched bases: 9. Germline assignment: CDR1 SEHNR and CDR2 FQNEAQ (reference sequence). The CDR3 sequence is 12 residues long. The CDR3 nucleotides read TGTGCCAGCAGTCGGGACAGTCTAGGGGCTTTCTTT. Amino acid sequence: CASSRDSLGAFF.

The chain carries TRBV30 and TRBJ1-6; tentatively, D is TRBD1 (6 bases). V lost 0 bases, J lost 7 bases, and 13 bases lay in between. The CDR3 loop spans 15 amino acids. CDR1 and CDR2 from the germline V gene are GTSNPN and SVGIG (reference sequence). The CDR3 region is CAWSVSGQGNSPLHF. The CDR3 bases are TGTGCCTGGAGTGTCTCGGGGCAGGGGAATTCACCCCTCCACTTT.

This clone was seen more than once but under ten times. V is TRBV7-9 and J is TRBJ1-1, with no clear D. The germline V and J ends were trimmed by 4 bases and 0 bases, with 12 bases remaining between them. Germline V CDR1 and CDR2: SEHNR, FQNEAQ (reference sequence). This CDR3 is built from 15 residues. The CDR3 DNA sequence: TGTGCCAGCAGCTGGGAACGGACTCTGAACACTGAAGCTTTCTTT. Its translation: CASSWERTLNTEAFF.

This clone was seen a handful of times. The genes are TRBV9 and TRBJ2-1, with 7 bases aligning to TRBD2. Germline V lookup: CDR1 SGDLS, CDR2 YYNGEE. Trimming at V came to 1 base and at J to 4 bases, leaving 8 bases not matched to a gene. The CDR3 has 16 residues. CDR3 nucleotide sequence: TGTGCCAGCAGCGTACAATCACACGGGGGGTACAATGAGCAGTTCTTC. It translates to CASSVQSHGGYNEQFF.

In this sample, this clone turned up a few times. The chain links TRBV30 to TRBJ1-2; TRBD1 matches 9 bases. Trimming cost V 2 bases and J 5 bases; bases outside gene matches: 9. The CDR3 length is 15 residues. Germline V gene data show CDR1 as GTSNPN and CDR2 as SVGIG (reference sequence). The CDR3 is CAWSTPLDRGYGYTF. Here the CDR3 DNA reads TGTGCCTGGAGTACTCCCTTAGACAGGGGGTATGGCTACACCTTC.

This clone was seen a few times. The chain has TRBV4-2 and TRBJ1-1; no clear D gene. Trimming left V 0 bases short and J 1 base short, with 6 bases between. This CDR3 has 14 amino acids. Germline loops: CDR1 LGHNA, CDR2 YNFKEQ. The CDR3, as DNA: TGTGCCAGCAGCCAAGATCTTTGGAACACTGAAGCTTTCTTT. This encodes CASSQDLWNTEAFF.